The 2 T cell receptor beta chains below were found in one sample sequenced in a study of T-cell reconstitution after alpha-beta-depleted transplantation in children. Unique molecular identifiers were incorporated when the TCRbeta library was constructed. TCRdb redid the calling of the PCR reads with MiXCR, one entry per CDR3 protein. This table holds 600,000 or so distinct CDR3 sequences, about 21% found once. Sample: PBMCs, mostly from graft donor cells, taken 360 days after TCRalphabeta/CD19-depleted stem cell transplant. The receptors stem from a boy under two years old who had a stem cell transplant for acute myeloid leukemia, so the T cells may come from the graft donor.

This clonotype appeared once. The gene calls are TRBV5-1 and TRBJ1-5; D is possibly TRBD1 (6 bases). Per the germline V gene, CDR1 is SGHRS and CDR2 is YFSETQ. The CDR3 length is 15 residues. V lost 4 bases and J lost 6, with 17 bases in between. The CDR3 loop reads CASSPRTAPAQPQHF. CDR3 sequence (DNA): TGCGCCAGCAGCCCACGGACAGCCCCAGCTCAGCCCCAGCATTTT.

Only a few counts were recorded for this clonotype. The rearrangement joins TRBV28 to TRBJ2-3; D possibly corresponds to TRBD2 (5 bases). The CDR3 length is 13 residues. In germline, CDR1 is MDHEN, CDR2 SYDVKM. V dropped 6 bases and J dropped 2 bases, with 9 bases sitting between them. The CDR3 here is CASRWTFTDTQYF. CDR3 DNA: TGTGCCAGCAGATGGACTTTCACAGATACGCAGTATTTT.